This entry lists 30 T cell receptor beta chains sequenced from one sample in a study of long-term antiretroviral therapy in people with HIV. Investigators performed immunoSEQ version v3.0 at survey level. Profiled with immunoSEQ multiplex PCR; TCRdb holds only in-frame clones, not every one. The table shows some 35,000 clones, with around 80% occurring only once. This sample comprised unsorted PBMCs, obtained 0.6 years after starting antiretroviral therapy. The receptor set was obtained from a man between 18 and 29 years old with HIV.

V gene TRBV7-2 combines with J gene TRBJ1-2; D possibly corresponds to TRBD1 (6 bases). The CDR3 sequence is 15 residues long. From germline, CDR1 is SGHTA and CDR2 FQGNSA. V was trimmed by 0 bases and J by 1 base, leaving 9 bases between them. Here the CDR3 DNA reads TGTGCCAGCAGCTTAGCCAGGGGAGGTAACTATGGCTACACCTTC. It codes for CASSLARGGNYGYTF.

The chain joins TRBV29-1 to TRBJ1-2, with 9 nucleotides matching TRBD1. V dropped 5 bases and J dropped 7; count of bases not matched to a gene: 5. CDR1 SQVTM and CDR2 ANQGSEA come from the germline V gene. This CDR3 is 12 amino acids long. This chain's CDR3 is CSVRQGVSGYTF. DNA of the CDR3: TGCAGCGTTCGACAGGGGGTATCTGGCTACACCTTC.

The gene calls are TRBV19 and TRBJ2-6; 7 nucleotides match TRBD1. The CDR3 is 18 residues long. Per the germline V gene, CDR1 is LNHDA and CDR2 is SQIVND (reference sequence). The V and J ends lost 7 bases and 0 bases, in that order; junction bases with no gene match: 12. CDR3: CASMTTRDSSSGANVLTF. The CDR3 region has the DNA TGTGCCAGTATGACGACCCGGGACAGTTCCTCTGGGGCCAACGTCCTGACTTTC.

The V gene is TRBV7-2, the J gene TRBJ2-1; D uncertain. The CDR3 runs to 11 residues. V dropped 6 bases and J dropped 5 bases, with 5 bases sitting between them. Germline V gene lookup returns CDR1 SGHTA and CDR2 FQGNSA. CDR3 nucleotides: TGTGCCAGCAGATCCAACAATGAGCAGTTCTTC. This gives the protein CASRSNNEQFF. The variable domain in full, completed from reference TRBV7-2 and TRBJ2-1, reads GAGVSQSPSNKVTEKGKDVELRCDPISGHTALYWYRQSLGQGLEFLIYFQGNSAPDKSGLPSDRFSAERTGGSVSTLTIQRTQQEDSAVYLCASRSNNEQFFGPGTRLTVL.

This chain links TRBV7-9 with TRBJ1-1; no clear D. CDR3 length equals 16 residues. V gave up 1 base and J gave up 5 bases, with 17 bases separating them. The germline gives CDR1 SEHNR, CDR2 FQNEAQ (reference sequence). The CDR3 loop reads CASSLGEREWGTEAFF. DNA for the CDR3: TGTGCCAGCAGCTTAGGAGAGAGGGAATGGGGAACTGAAGCTTTCTTT. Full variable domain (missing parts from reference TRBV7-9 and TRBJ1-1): DTGVSQNPRHKITKRGQNVTFRCDPISEHNRLYWYRQTLGQGPEFLTYFQNEAQLEKSRLLSDRFSAERPKGSFSTLEIQRTEQGDSAMYLCASSLGEREWGTEAFFGQGTRLTVV.

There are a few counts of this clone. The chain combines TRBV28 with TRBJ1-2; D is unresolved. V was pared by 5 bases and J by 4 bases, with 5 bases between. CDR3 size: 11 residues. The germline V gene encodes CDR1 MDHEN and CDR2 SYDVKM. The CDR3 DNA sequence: TGTGCCAGCAGTGATAGCTATGGCTACACCTTC. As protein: CASSDSYGYTF.

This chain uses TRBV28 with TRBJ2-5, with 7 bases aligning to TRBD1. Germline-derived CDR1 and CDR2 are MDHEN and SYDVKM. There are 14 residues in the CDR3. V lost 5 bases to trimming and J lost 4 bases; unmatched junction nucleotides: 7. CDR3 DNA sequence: TGTGCCAGCAGTCCGTCCGGACAGGTAGAGACCCAGTACTTC. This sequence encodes CASSPSGQVETQYF. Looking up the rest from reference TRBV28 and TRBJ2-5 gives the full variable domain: DVKVTQSSRYLVKRTGEKVFLECVQDMDHENMFWYRQDPGLGLRLIYFSYDVKMKEKGDIPEGYSVSREKKERFSLILESASTNQTSMYLCASSPSGQVETQYFGPGTRLLVL.

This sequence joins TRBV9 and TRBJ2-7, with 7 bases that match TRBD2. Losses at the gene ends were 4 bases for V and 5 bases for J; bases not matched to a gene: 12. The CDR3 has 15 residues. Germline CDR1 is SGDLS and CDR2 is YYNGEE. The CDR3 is CASSPQGSGYNEQYF. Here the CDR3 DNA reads TGTGCCAGCAGCCCCCAAGGTAGCGGGTATAACGAGCAGTACTTC.

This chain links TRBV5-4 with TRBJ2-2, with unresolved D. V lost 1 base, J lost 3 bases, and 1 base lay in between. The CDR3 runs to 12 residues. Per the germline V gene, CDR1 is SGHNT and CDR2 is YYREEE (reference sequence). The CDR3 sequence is CASSLHTGELFF. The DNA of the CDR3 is TGTGCCAGCAGCTTGCACACCGGGGAGCTGTTTTTT. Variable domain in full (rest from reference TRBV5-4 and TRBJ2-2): ETGVTQSPTHLIKTRGQQVTLRCSSQSGHNTVSWYQQALGQGPQFIFQYYREEENGRGNFPPRFSGLQFPNYSSELNVNALELDDSALYLCASSLHTGELFFGEGSRLTVL.

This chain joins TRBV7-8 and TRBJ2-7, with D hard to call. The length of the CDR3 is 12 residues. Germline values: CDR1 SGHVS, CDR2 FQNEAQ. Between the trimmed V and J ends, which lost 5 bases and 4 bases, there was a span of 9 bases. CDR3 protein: CASSRLDYEQYF. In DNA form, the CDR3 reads TGTGCCAGCAGCCGTTTGGATTACGAGCAGTACTTC.

The DNA of the CDR3 is TGTGCCAGCACGGGACTAGCGGCCTACGAGCAGTACTTC. Translating gives CASTGLAAYEQYF. The V and J genes are TRBV7-8 and TRBJ2-7, with TRBD2 matching over 11 bases. This CDR3 contains 13 residues. Looked up from germline, CDR1 is SGHVS and CDR2 is FQNEAQ. After removal of 7 bases from V and 2 bases from J, the junction contained 1 base not matched to a gene.

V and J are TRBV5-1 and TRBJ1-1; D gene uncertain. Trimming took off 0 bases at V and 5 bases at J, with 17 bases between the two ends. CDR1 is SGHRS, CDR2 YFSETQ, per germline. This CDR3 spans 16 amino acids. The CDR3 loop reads CASSLVAEGRRTEAFF. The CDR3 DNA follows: TGCGCCAGCAGCTTGGTGGCAGAAGGGCGCAGGACTGAAGCTTTCTTT.

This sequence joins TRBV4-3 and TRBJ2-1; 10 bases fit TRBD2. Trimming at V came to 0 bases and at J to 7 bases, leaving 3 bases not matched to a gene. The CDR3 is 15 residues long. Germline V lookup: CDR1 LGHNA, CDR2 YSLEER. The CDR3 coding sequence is TGCGCCAGCAGCCAAGATCTGACTAGCGGGAATGAGCAGTTCTTC. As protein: CASSQDLTSGNEQFF.

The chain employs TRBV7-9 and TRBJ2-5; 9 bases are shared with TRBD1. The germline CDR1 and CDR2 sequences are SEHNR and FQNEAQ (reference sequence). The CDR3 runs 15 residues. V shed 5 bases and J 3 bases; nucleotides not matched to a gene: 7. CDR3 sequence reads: CASSPRDREKETQYF. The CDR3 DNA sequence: TGTGCCAGCAGCCCGAGGGACAGGGAAAAAGAGACCCAGTACTTC.

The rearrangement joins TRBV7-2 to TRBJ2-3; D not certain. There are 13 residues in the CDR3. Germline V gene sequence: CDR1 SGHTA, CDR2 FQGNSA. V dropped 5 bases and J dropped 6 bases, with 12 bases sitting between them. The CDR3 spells CASSQLLKDTQYF. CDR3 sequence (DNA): TGTGCCAGCAGCCAACTCCTTAAGGATACGCAGTATTTT.

The CDR3 spells CASSNLQGFEFF. For the CDR3, the DNA is TGTGCCAGCAGTAACTTACAGGGGTTTGAGTTCTTC. The chain links TRBV6-6 to TRBJ2-1, with 7 bases that match TRBD1. The length of the CDR3 is 12 residues. Germline V gives CDR1 MNHNY, CDR2 SVGAGI (reference sequence). V shed 5 bases, J shed 14 bases, and the junction held 9 bases outside the gene matches.

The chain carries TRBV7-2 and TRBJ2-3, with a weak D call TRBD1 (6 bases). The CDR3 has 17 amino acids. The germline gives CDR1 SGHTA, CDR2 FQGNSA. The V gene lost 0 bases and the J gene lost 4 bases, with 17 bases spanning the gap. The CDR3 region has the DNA TGTGCCAGCAGCTTAGCGCTTCCAGGCCAGGGGTCAGATACGCAGTATTTT. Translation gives CASSLALPGQGSDTQYF.

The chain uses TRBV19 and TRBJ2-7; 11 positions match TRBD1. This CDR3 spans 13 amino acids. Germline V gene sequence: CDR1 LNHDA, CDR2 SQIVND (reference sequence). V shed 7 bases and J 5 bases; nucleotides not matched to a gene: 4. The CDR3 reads CASIGQGANEQYF. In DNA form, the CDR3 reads TGTGCCAGTATTGGACAGGGGGCCAACGAGCAGTACTTC.

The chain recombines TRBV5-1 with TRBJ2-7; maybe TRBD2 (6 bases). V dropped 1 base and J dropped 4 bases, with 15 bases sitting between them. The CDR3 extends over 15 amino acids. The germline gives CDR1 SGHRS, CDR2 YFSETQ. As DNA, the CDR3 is TGCGCCAGCAGCTTGCTGACGGGGGTTAATTACGAGCAGTACTTC. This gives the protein CASSLLTGVNYEQYF.

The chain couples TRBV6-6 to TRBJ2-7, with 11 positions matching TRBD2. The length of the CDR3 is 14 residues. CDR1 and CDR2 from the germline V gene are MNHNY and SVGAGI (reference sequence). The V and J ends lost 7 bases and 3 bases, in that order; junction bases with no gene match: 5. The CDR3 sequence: CASTQGTSGYEQYF. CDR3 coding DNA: TGTGCCAGCACCCAGGGGACTAGCGGCTACGAGCAGTACTTC.

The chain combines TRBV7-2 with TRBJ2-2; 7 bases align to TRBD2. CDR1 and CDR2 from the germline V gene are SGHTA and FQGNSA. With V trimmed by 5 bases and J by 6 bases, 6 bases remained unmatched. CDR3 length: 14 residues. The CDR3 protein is CASSAITSAGELFF. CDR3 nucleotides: TGTGCCAGCAGCGCGATAACTAGCGCCGGGGAGCTGTTTTTT.

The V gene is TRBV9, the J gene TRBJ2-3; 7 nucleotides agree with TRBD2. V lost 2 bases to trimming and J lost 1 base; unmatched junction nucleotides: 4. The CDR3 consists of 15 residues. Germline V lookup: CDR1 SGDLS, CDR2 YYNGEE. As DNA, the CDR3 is TGTGCCAGCAGCGTTGGGGCGGGAGGCACAGATACGCAGTATTTT. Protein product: CASSVGAGGTDTQYF.

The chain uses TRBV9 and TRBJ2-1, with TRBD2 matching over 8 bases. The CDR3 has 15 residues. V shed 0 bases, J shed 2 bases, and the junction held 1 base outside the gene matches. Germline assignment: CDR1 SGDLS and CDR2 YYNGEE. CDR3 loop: CASSVATSAYNEQFF. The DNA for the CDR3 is TGTGCCAGCAGCGTAGCGACTAGCGCCTACAATGAGCAGTTCTTC.

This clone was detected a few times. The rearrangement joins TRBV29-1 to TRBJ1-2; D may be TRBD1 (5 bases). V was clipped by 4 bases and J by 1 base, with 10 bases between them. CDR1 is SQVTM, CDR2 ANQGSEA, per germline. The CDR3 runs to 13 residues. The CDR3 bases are TGCAGCGTTGCCCGGGACGGTAACTATGGCTACACCTTC. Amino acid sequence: CSVARDGNYGYTF.

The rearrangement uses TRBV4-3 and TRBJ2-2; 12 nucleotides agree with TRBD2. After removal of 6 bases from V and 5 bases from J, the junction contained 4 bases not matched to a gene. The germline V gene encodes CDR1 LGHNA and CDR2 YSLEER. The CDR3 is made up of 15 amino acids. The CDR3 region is CASSLAGGPTGELFF. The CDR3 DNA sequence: TGCGCCAGCAGTCTAGCGGGAGGGCCAACCGGGGAGCTGTTTTTT.

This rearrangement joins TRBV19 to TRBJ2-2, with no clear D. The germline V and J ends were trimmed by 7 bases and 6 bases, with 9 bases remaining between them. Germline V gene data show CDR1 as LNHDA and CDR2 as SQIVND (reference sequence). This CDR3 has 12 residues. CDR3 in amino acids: CASTLRPGELFF. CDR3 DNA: TGTGCCAGTACTCTTAGGCCCGGGGAGCTGTTTTTT.

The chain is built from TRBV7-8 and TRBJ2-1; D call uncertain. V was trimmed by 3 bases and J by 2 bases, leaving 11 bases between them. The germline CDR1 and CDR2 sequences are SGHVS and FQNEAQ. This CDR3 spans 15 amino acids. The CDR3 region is CASSFPAKPYNEQFF. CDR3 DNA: TGTGCCAGCAGCTTTCCAGCTAAACCCTACAATGAGCAGTTCTTC.

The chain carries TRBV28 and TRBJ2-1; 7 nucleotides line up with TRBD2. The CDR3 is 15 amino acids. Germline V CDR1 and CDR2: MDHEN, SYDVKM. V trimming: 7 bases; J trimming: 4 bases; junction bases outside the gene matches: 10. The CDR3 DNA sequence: TGTGCCAGCACCTGGGCACTAGCGAAATACAATGAGCAGTTCTTC. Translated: CASTWALAKYNEQFF. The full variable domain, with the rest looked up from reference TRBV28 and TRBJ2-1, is DVKVTQSSRYLVKRTGEKVFLECVQDMDHENMFWYRQDPGLGLRLIYFSYDVKMKEKGDIPEGYSVSREKKERFSLILESASTNQTSMYLCASTWALAKYNEQFFGPGTRLTVL.

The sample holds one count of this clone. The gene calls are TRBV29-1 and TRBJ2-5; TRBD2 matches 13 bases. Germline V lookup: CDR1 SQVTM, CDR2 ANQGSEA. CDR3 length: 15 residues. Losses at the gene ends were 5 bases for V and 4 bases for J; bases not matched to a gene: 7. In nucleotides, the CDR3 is TGCAGCGTTCTAGGACTAGCGGGAGTAGCAGAGACCCAGTACTTC. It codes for CSVLGLAGVAETQYF.

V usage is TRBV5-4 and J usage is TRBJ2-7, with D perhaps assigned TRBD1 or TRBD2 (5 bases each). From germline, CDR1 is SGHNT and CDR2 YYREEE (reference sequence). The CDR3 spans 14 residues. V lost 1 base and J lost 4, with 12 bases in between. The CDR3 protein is CASSLKGTLYEQYF. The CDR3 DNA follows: TGTGCCAGCAGCTTGAAAGGGACCTTATACGAGCAGTACTTC.